Sequencing of this T cell receptor beta chain was carried out in a study of OX40 agonist ivuxolimab in advanced cancers. The CDR3 has 9 residues. J gave up 9 bases and V 8 bases, and 1 base lay outside the gene matches. Germline-derived CDR1 and CDR2 are MDHEN and SYDVKM. Individuals having autoimmune disease history or systemic immunosuppression were not enrolled. Measured with immunoSEQ multiplex PCR; TCRdb has only the in-frame clones, and not every one. The sample has some 81,000 clones; roughly 84% are singletons. The chain links TRBV28 to TRBJ2-7, with 7 bases lining up with TRBD1. The TCR was taken from an adult with an advanced solid tumor such as melanoma, head and neck, liver or kidney cancer. Sequencing was performed on CD4+ or CD8+ T cells sorted from blood, taken in a trial of the OX40 agonist ivuxolimab. The CDR3 loop is CASGDRQYF. The CDR3 bases are TGTGCCAGCGGGGACAGGCAGTACTTC. Looking up the rest from reference TRBV28 and TRBJ2-7 gives the full variable domain: DVKVTQSSRYLVKRTGEKVFLECVQDMDHENMFWYRQDPGLGLRLIYFSYDVKMKEKGDIPEGYSVSREKKERFSLILESASTNQTSMYLCASGDRQYFGPGTRLTVT.